Listed below are T cell receptor beta chains from one sample, sequenced in a study of shared clonotypes between healthy human individuals. Some clones are missing from TCRdb's copy, which holds only in-frame ones; the method was immunoSEQ multiplex PCR. This sample has under 750,000 clones, with approximately 77% found just once. Sequencing was done on a sample of memory CD4+ T cells sorted from blood. These receptors came from a woman aged 25-40 years in good health. Both conserved end residues are part of each CDR3. D genes are given only for firm matches. Rows may omit the clone size; those that give it use once, few, many or a size class.

j_call d_call v_call clone_size cdr3_nt cdr3_aa
TRBJ1-2 . TRBV30 . TGTGCCTGGAGCCCCGCCTGGGCAGGAAAGGATGGCTACACCTTC CAWSPAWAGKDGYTF
TRBJ1-2 . TRBV27 . TGTGCCAGCGCCGAAAATAACTATGGCTACACCTTC CASAENNYGYTF
TRBJ2-5 TRBD2 TRBV7-8 . TGTGCCAGCAGCTTAGGCGGGGGGTCGGAGACCCAGTACTTC CASSLGGGSETQYF
TRBJ1-1 . TRBV27 . TGTGCCAGCAGTGGGGGTTTCGAGGGAACTGAAGCTTTCTTT CASSGGFEGTEAFF
TRBJ2-7 TRBD2 TRBV15 . TGTGCCACCAGCTCCGGACTAGTCTCGAGCGAGCAGTACTTC CATSSGLVSSEQYF
TRBJ2-2 TRBD1 TRBV6-1 . TGTGCCAGCAATAAGGGACAGGGGACCACCGGGGAGCTGTTTTTT CASNKGQGTTGELFF
TRBJ2-1 . TRBV4-1 . TGCGCCAGCAGCCCGGTTCTCTCCTACAATGAGCAGTTCTTC CASSPVLSYNEQFF
TRBJ1-1 . TRBV2 . TGTGCCAGCAGGGTGTCCGGGAGGTTGAACACTGAAGCTTTCTTT CASRVSGRLNTEAFF
TRBJ1-5 TRBD1 TRBV2 . TGTGCCAGCAGCGGACAGGGATTCGGTCAGCCCCAGCATTTT CASSGQGFGQPQHF
TRBJ2-7 . TRBV5-1 . TGCGCCAGCAGCTCTACTTCGGCGGCCGAGCAGTACTTC CASSSTSAAEQYF
TRBJ1-2 . TRBV28 few TGTGCCAGCATATCGAACTATGGCTACACCTTC CASISNYGYTF
TRBJ2-7 . TRBV18 . TGTGCCAGCTCACGAACGGCGGACGCCTACGAGCAGTACTTC CASSRTADAYEQYF
TRBJ2-7 TRBD1 TRBV28 . TGTGCCAGCAGTTTACCCGCACAGGGGGCGGGCGAGCAGTACTTC CASSLPAQGAGEQYF
TRBJ1-1 . TRBV30 . TGTGCCTGGAGGGGGGGACGCGCTTTCTTT CAWRGGRAFF
TRBJ2-1 . TRBV5-1 . TGCGCCAGCAGCCTATTAACGGGAGCAGTCAATGAGCAGTTCTTC CASSLLTGAVNEQFF
TRBJ2-3 TRBD1 TRBV7-6 once TGTGCCAGCAGCAGGGGACAGGGGGCTTTGGGCACAGATACGCAGTATTTT CASSRGQGALGTDTQYF
TRBJ1-2 . TRBV2 . TGTGCCAGCAGTTACAGGGTCATAGTGGGTGGCTACACCTTC CASSYRVIVGGYTF
TRBJ2-5 TRBD1 TRBV28 . TGTGCCAGCAGGGAACAGGGGGCGGCGAGTGCCCAGTACTTC CASREQGAASAQYF
TRBJ2-3 . TRBV7-3 . TGTGCCAGCAGCTTATTTGGGGGAGAAACAGATACGCAGTATTTT CASSLFGGETDTQYF
TRBJ2-7 TRBD1 TRBV28 . TGTGCCAGCAGTTTAGGGGGGACAGGGGTCTCCTACGAGCAGTACTTC CASSLGGTGVSYEQYF
TRBJ1-2 . TRBV4-2 . TGTGCCAGCAGCACGCAGGGTGTATTGGGTGGCTACACCTTC CASSTQGVLGGYTF
TRBJ2-7 TRBD2 TRBV5-4 . TGTGCCAGCAGCCCGGGACTACCAACCTACGAGCAGTACTTC CASSPGLPTYEQYF
TRBJ2-7 . TRBV18 . TGTGCCAGCTCATCGGGGGGCAGTCTCTCCTACGAGCAGTACTTC CASSSGGSLSYEQYF
TRBJ2-7 . TRBV7-9 once TGTGCCAGCAGCCGGACGGATTCCTACGAGCAGTACTTC CASSRTDSYEQYF
TRBJ1-3 TRBD1 TRBV6-5 . TGTGCCAGCTGCCTGGACAGGGGGCCTGGAAACACCATATATTTT CASCLDRGPGNTIYF
TRBJ1-2 . TRBV5-4 . TGTGCCAGCAGCTTGGGGGGCGGGTCGACTAACTATGGCTACACCTTC CASSLGGGSTNYGYTF
TRBJ2-7 TRBD1 TRBV5-8 . TGTGCCAGCAGCTTGGCCGGGACAGGGGATCACGAGCAGTACTTC CASSLAGTGDHEQYF
TRBJ2-3 TRBD2 TRBV29-1 . TGCAGCGTTGATACGGCTAGCGGGAGTAGGAATACGCAGTATTTT CSVDTASGSRNTQYF
TRBJ1-2 . TRBV30 . TGTGCCTGGAGTAATGGACAGAACTATGGCTACACCTTC CAWSNGQNYGYTF
TRBJ2-3 . TRBV6-1 once TGTGCCAGCAAAGTAGACACAGATACGCAGTATTTT CASKVDTDTQYF
TRBJ2-7 . TRBV29-1 . TGCAGCGTTGCATGGGATCTCGAGCAGTACTTC CSVAWDLEQYF
TRBJ2-1 TRBD2 TRBV2 many TGTGCCAGCAGCCTTAGCGGGAGCCAATACAATGAGCAGTTCTTC CASSLSGSQYNEQFF
TRBJ2-7 . TRBV6-1 few TGTGCCAGCAGTGAAGCGCGGGCGCTTTACTACGAGCAGTACTTC CASSEARALYYEQYF
TRBJ1-5 . TRBV6-1 . TGTGCCAGCAGTGAAACAGAGGATCAGCCCCAGCATTTT CASSETEDQPQHF
TRBJ1-6 . TRBV5-4 . TGTGCCAGCAGCTTTATGGATTCACCCCTCCACTTT CASSFMDSPLHF
TRBJ2-5 . TRBV2 . TGTGCCAGCCGACAGTACCTAGGAGAGACCCAGTACTTC CASRQYLGETQYF
TRBJ2-7 . TRBV7-3 . TGTGCCAGCAGCTCCTGGGCCGCCTCCTACGAGCAGTACTTC CASSSWAASYEQYF
TRBJ1-4 . TRBV28 . TGTGCCAGCAGTTTAGGGGGGAGGGATGAAAAACTGTTTTTT CASSLGGRDEKLFF
TRBJ2-2 . TRBV11-2 . TGTGCCAGCAGCCCAAATCAAGCCGGGGAGCTGTTTTTT CASSPNQAGELFF
TRBJ2-2 TRBD1 TRBV19 many TGTGCCAGTAAAAGACAGGGAGACACCGGGGAGCTGTTTTTT CASKRQGDTGELFF
TRBJ2-6 . TRBV19 . TGTGCCAGTAGTGCCCTGGGTTCTGGGGCCAACGTCCTGACTTTC CASSALGSGANVLTF
TRBJ1-4 . TRBV15 . TGTGCCACCAGCAGTCACTCAGCAACTAATGAAAAACTGTTTTTT CATSSHSATNEKLFF
TRBJ2-3 . TRBV21-1 . TGTGCCAGCAGCACGGGTGTTCACACAGATACGCAGTATTTT CASSTGVHTDTQYF
TRBJ2-3 . TRBV5-1 . TGCGCCAGCAGCTTATGGACAGCCAGGCGAGCAGATACGCAGTATTTT CASSLWTARRADTQYF
TRBJ1-5 . TRBV30 . TGTGCCTGGAGTGTCAGGAACAATCAGCCCCAGCATTTT CAWSVRNNQPQHF
TRBJ2-7 TRBD1 TRBV7-2 once TGTGCCAGCAGCCACGGCCTGGGCAGGGGGACCTACGAGCAGTACTTC CASSHGLGRGTYEQYF
TRBJ2-2 TRBD2 TRBV28 . TGTGCCAGCAGTTTACTCGGGACTAGCGGGAGACACACCGGGGAGCTGTTTTTT CASSLLGTSGRHTGELFF
TRBJ2-1 TRBD2 TRBV29-1 . TGCAGCGTTGGGGGGTTACTAGCGGATAGCTCCTACAATGAGCAGTTCTTC CSVGGLLADSSYNEQFF
TRBJ1-2 . TRBV19 many TGTGCCAGTAGTATATCCCTCTATGGCTACACCTTC CASSISLYGYTF
TRBJ1-2 TRBD1 TRBV29-1 once TGCAGCGTTATCCCGGGACAGGGTGTCGGCTACACCTTC CSVIPGQGVGYTF
TRBJ2-7 . TRBV7-3 few TGTGCCAGCAGCTTTCCCCCAAGGCCCCCCTACGAGCAGTACTTC CASSFPPRPPYEQYF
TRBJ1-4 . TRBV10-2 many TGCGCCAGCAGTGAGTCCATGGGGCGTGGTGAAAAACTGTTTTTT CASSESMGRGEKLFF
TRBJ2-5 . TRBV5-1 few TGCGCCAGCAGTCGGGTGGACAGATACCAAGAGACCCAGTACTTC CASSRVDRYQETQYF
TRBJ1-2 . TRBV28 . TGTGCCAGTTCTGAGTCGTATGGCTACACCTTC CASSESYGYTF